The entry below gives a single T cell receptor (beta chain) sequence along with its context. Antigen specificity is unknown. This entry comes from a study of graft-versus-host responses after intestinal transplantation. Study-wide background: Among the recipients, all got anti-thymocyte globulin induction and then tacrolimus and steroids for approximately 3 years.

V was pared by 7 bases and J by 2 bases, with 3 bases of the junction left unmatched. This CDR3 is 13 amino acids long. Germline-derived CDR1 and CDR2 are KGHSH and LQKENI. The study, taken as a whole, reports: When patients had graft-donor T cell macrochimerism, their allografts held high graft-versus-host to host-versus-graft clonal ratios. The marrow of recipients harbored GvH clones, and ileum or blood showed some of them first.

Sequencing used immunoSEQ multiplex PCR; TCRdb keeps in-frame clones, though not all of them. The sample has about 45,000 clones, 91% seen once. Source: PBMCs, taken 524 days after transplant. This TCR was recovered from a human patient who received an intestinal transplant, so some T cells may come from the graft donor. The chain combines TRBV18 with TRBJ2-5, with 8 bases aligning to TRBD2. CDR3 sequence: CASFLAGQETQYF. The CDR3 coding sequence is TGTGCCAGCTTCTTAGCGGGACAAGAGACCCAGTACTTC.